These 27 T cell receptor beta chains came from one sample sequenced in a study of blood T cells in healthy people across ages. A second PCR, run for about 7 to 11 cycles, used a sample-barcoded 5' primer plus a J-beta primer mix. One entry per CDR3 protein results from TCRdb running MiXCR on the 5' RACE reads. The table lists hundreds of thousands of distinct CDR3 sequences, under 35% of them singletons. Sequencing was performed on blood. These TCRs come from a woman at least 80 years old in good health.

This clonotype occurred many times. This chain joins TRBV5-1 and TRBJ2-1, with D possibly matching TRBD1 (8 bases). Germline values: CDR1 SGHRS, CDR2 YFSETQ. The CDR3 is 16 amino acids. V was shortened by 7 bases and J by 1 base, with 18 bases between the two germline ends. The CDR3 is CASGRGQGGSYNEQFF. The CDR3 nucleotides read TGCGCCAGCGGTCGCGGACAGGGAGGGTCCTACAATGAGCAGTTCTTC.

The chain has TRBV3-1 and TRBJ1-6; D gene ambiguous. Germline CDR1 is LGHDT and CDR2 is YNNKEL (reference sequence). The CDR3 covers 17 residues. V was cut by 1 base and J by 4 bases, with 14 bases left in between. CDR3 nucleotide sequence: TGTGCCAGCAGCCAAGGATTGAAACTGAAGTATAATTCACCCCTCCACTTT. Protein: CASSQGLKLKYNSPLHF.

About this clonotype: A much larger clonotype is one base distant, so this may be a read error. The chain is built from TRBV2 and TRBJ2-3; TRBD1 matches at 7 bases. With 6 bases clipped from V and 4 bases from J, the junction kept 4 bases outside the gene matches. This CDR3 is built from 13 residues. Germline-derived CDR1 and CDR2 are SNHLY and FYNNEI. The CDR3 bases are TGTGCCAGCAGGTGGGACAGCGCAGATACGCAGTATTTT. Its translation is CASRWDSADTQYF.

This clonotype was counted ten times or more. The gene calls are TRBV4-3 and TRBJ2-7, with D unresolved. The CDR3 contains 14 residues. The germline V and J ends were trimmed by 0 bases and 6 bases, with 12 bases remaining between them. The V gene's germline CDR1 is LGHNA and CDR2 YSLEER. The CDR3 coding sequence is TGCGCCAGCAGCCAAGAGTGGGCTCGGCGCGAGCAGTACTTC. It codes for CASSQEWARREQYF.

The rearrangement uses TRBV3-1 and TRBJ1-1; 7 bases line up with TRBD1. J was trimmed by 5 bases and V by 4 bases; bases with no gene match: 7. Germline CDR1 reads LGHDT; CDR2 reads YNNKEL (reference sequence). The CDR3 has 14 amino acids. CDR3 protein: CASSPTGARTEAFF. CDR3 coding DNA: TGTGCCAGCAGCCCAACAGGGGCTAGAACTGAAGCTTTCTTT.

The chain joins TRBV25-1 to TRBJ1-2; D gene unclear. The CDR3 is 11 residues long. Trimming took 1 base from V and 8 from J, leaving 5 bases between them. Germline-derived CDR1 and CDR2 are MGHDK and SYGVNS. CDR3 sequence (DNA): TGTGCCAGCAGTGAATCGCTGGGCTACACCTTC. Its translation is CASSESLGYTF.

This clonotype occurred a few times. V is TRBV20-1 and J is TRBJ1-1; 7 bases line up with TRBD1. The germline V gene has CDR1 DFQATT and CDR2 SNEGSKA (reference sequence). The CDR3 contains 13 residues. Losses at the gene ends were 6 bases for V and 1 base for J; bases not matched to a gene: 5. As DNA, the CDR3 is TGCAGTGCGGGCAGGGGGAGGAACACTGAAGCTTTCTTT. This sequence encodes CSAGRGRNTEAFF.

This clonotype was picked up many times. The CDR3 loop is CASSKYTGASNEQFF. The CDR3 region has the DNA TGTGCCAGCAGTAAGTACACGGGGGCCTCTAATGAGCAGTTCTTC. The chain has TRBV7-2 and TRBJ2-1; TRBD1 or TRBD2 may be the D gene (6 bases each). CDR3 length equals 15 residues. V dropped 6 bases and J dropped 7 bases, with 19 bases sitting between them. CDR1 is SGHTA and CDR2 is FQGNSA in the germline V gene.

This clonotype was seen a handful of times. Here the CDR3 reads CSATLGNTIYF. CDR3 nucleotides: TGCAGTGCTACCTTGGGAAACACCATATATTTT. This chain uses TRBV20-1 with TRBJ1-3; D call uncertain. V dropped 4 bases and J dropped 4 bases, with 5 bases sitting between them. The CDR3 runs to 11 residues. Germline CDR1 reads DFQATT; CDR2 reads SNEGSKA (reference sequence).

The sample holds many counts of this clonotype. This chain links TRBV5-1 with TRBJ1-2; D not certain. V lost 0 bases to trimming and J lost 0 bases, with 9 bases between them. The CDR3 loop spans 15 amino acids. Germline V CDR1 and CDR2: SGHRS, YFSETQ. CDR3 nucleotide sequence: TGCGCCAGCAGCTTGGCCGCAGACGCTAACTATGGCTACACCTTC. Protein: CASSLAADANYGYTF. Complete variable domain (other parts from reference TRBV5-1 and TRBJ1-2): KAGVTQTPRYLIKTRGQQVTLSCSPISGHRSVSWYQQTPGQGLQFLFEYFSETQRNKGNFPGRFSGRQFSNSRSEMNVSTLELGDSALYLCASSLAADANYGYTFGSGTRLTVV.

This chain links TRBV20-1 with TRBJ1-2; no reliable D call. Trimming left V 5 bases short and J 4 bases short, with 14 bases between. The CDR3 is 13 residues long. Germline V gene data show CDR1 as DFQATT and CDR2 as SNEGSKA (reference sequence). This chain's CDR3 is CSASLDGAYGYTF. In DNA, the CDR3 is TGCAGTGCTTCCCTGGACGGCGCCTATGGCTACACCTTC.

CDR3 DNA sequence: TGTGCCAGCAGCAAGGGTTCAAGGGGCGTCACAGATACGCAGTATTTT. It yields the protein CASSKGSRGVTDTQYF. The V gene is TRBV21-1, the J gene TRBJ2-3; the table assigns TRBD1, which was not confirmed against the DNA. TRBV21-1 is designated a pseudogene. CDR3 length equals 16 residues.

Comment on this clonotype: A single base separates this from a much larger clone, so it may be a read error. V usage is TRBV7-9 and J usage is TRBJ2-1; tentatively, D is TRBD1 (6 bases). The DNA end is more similar to TRBJ2-7, so the J call may be wrong. There are 14 residues in the CDR3. CDR1 is SEHNR, CDR2 FQNEAQ, per germline (reference sequence). DNA of the CDR3: TGTGCCAGCAGCTTATCCCGGGACAACAATGAGCAGTACTTC. Residues: CASSLSRDNNEQYF.

The rearrangement links TRBV7-2 to TRBJ1-1; D is ambiguous. V was trimmed by 5 bases and J by 1 base, leaving 20 bases between them. CDR1 and CDR2 from the germline V gene are SGHTA and FQGNSA. This CDR3 region has 17 residues. The CDR3: CASSEGNPGAWNTEAFF. CDR3 nucleotides: TGTGCCAGCAGCGAGGGTAACCCGGGAGCATGGAACACTGAAGCTTTCTTT.

This clonotype was observed a handful of times. The chain links TRBV3-1 to TRBJ1-5; weak D call: TRBD1 (5 bases). The ends were cut back, 1 base at V and 7 bases at J, with 14 bases in the middle. CDR1 is LGHDT, CDR2 YNNKEL, per germline (reference sequence). The CDR3 is 15 residues long. CDR3 region: CASSQGGGWRQPQHF. For the CDR3, the DNA is TGTGCCAGCAGCCAAGGGGGGGGGTGGCGACAGCCCCAGCATTTT.

The sample holds a few counts of this clonotype. The chain employs TRBV7-2 and TRBJ2-7, with unresolved D. CDR3 length: 13 residues. Per the germline V gene, CDR1 is SGHTA and CDR2 is FQGNSA. V lost 5 bases to trimming and J lost 3 bases, with 11 bases between them. CDR3 DNA sequence: TGTGCCAGCAGCCGAACTGAGTGCTACGAGCAGTACTTC. Encoded protein: CASSRTECYEQYF.

This clonotype was counted between two and nine times. J is TRBJ2-2 and V is TRBV5-4; D is possibly TRBD1 (6 bases). The ends were cut back, 6 bases at V and 6 bases at J, with 15 bases in the middle. Germline assignment: CDR1 SGHNT and CDR2 YYREEE (reference sequence). The CDR3 consists of 14 residues. This chain's CDR3 is CASTLLQGSGELFF. The CDR3 DNA reads as TGTGCCAGCACTTTACTACAGGGTTCCGGGGAGCTGTTTTTT.

This clonotype showed up many times. V gene TRBV7-2 combines with J gene TRBJ2-1, with a possible D match to TRBD2 (7 bases). Per the germline V gene, CDR1 is SGHTA and CDR2 is FQGNSA. The V and J ends lost 1 base and 8 bases respectively, with 12 bases between them. CDR3 size: 14 residues. The CDR3 bases are TGTGCCAGCAGCTTAGAGGGGGGAGGGTATGAGCAGTTCTTC. Its translation is CASSLEGGGYEQFF.

The V call is TRBV5-1, the J call TRBJ2-2; possible D gene TRBD2, 6 bases. The CDR3 spans 16 residues. Germline assignment: CDR1 SGHRS and CDR2 YFSETQ. V lost 4 bases and J lost 1, with 14 bases in between. The DNA for the CDR3 is TGCGCCAGCAGCCCACGTAGCGGTGTGAACACCGGGGAGCTGTTTTTT. This sequence encodes CASSPRSGVNTGELFF.

In the case of this clonotype: Relative to the germline gene, one junction end is altered; a read error may explain this. The chain employs TRBV2 and TRBJ2-3, with 12 bases identical to TRBD2. The CDR3 is 18 amino acids. Germline V lookup: CDR1 SNHLY, CDR2 FYNNEI. In DNA form, the CDR3 reads TGTGTCAGCAGGATCCTAGCGGGGGGGTCCTCTAGCACAGATACGCAGTATTTT. Translation: CVSRILAGGSSSTDTQYF.

As to this clonotype: One base away lies a much larger clone, so this may be a sequencing read error. V and J are TRBV3-1 and TRBJ2-5, with D perhaps being TRBD1 or TRBD2 (5 bases each). The CDR3 consists of 15 residues. Germline V gene sequence: CDR1 LGHDT, CDR2 YNNKEL (reference sequence). CDR3 in amino acids: CASSQGREGPGTQDF. The CDR3 nucleotides are TGTGCCAGCAGCCAAGGGCGCGAGGGACCCGGAACCCAGGACTTC.

At least ten counts were recorded for this clonotype. The chain links TRBV5-1 to TRBJ2-6; D is unresolved. Germline V lookup: CDR1 SGHRS, CDR2 YFSETQ. Trimming cost V 5 bases and J 1 base, with 7 bases left between them. This CDR3 comprises 14 residues. CDR3 sequence reads: CASSPRSGANVLTF. Written as DNA, the CDR3 is TGCGCCAGCAGTCCACGGTCTGGGGCCAACGTCCTGACTTTC.

This clonotype was seen ten or more times. The V gene is TRBV6-2 or TRBV6-3, the J gene TRBJ2-1; D unresolved. This CDR3 region has 13 residues. With 6 bases removed from V and 7 bases from J, the gap between germline ends came to 13 bases. Germline CDR1 and CDR2: MNHEY and SVGEGT. The CDR3 DNA is TGTGCCAGCAGCCCGAAGGGTTTTAATGAGCAGTTCTTC. The encoded protein is CASSPKGFNEQFF.

This clonotype was detected many times. The chain couples TRBV11-2 to TRBJ1-2, with D perhaps TRBD1 (5 bases). The germline V gene encodes CDR1 SGHAT and CDR2 FQNNGV. Trimming shortened V by 4 bases and J by 3 bases, and 9 bases separated the two germline ends. This CDR3 is 13 amino acids long. The CDR3 DNA follows: TGTGCCAGCAGCTCCGGGGGGTACTATGGCTACACCTTC. Translation: CASSSGGYYGYTF.

Notes on this clonotype: A much larger clone lies one base from this, so it may be a read error. This rearrangement joins TRBV12-3 or TRBV12-4 to TRBJ2-3; 9 bases agree with TRBD2. The CDR3 is 17 residues long. With 1 base clipped from V and 3 bases from J, the junction kept 8 bases outside the gene matches. CDR3 nucleotide sequence: TGTGCCAGCAGTTTAGAGATCGCGGGGGGGAGAACAGATACGCAGTATTTT. It translates to CASSLEIAGGRTDTQYF.

This clonotype was seen many times. The chain has TRBV20-1 and TRBJ1-5; the D is unclear. The germline CDR1 and CDR2 sequences are DFQATT and SNEGSKA (reference sequence). Trimming took 2 bases from V and 5 from J, leaving 7 bases between them. This CDR3 is 12 amino acids long. The CDR3 DNA reads TGCAGTGCTAGACAGGAAGATCAGCCCCAGCATTTT. Amino acid sequence: CSARQEDQPQHF.

This clonotype appeared a few times. V and J are TRBV6-2 or TRBV6-3 and TRBJ1-1; D may be TRBD1 (6 bases). CDR1 MNHEY and CDR2 SVGEGT come from the germline V gene. The CDR3 loop spans 14 amino acids. Trimming removed 1 base from V and 5 bases from J, with 11 bases in between. CDR3 residues: CASSYLGAGTEAFF. CDR3 bases: TGTGCCAGCAGTTACTTGGGGGCTGGAACTGAAGCTTTCTTT.